Detailed here is one TCR beta chain. The target antigen is unknown. The TCR beta sequencing libraries came from UMI-labeled 5' RACE. TCRdb reanalyzed the 5' RACE reads and collapses them to one entry per CDR3 protein, without DNA. Here the sample table reports roughly 5,400 distinct CDR3 sequences. The sample belongs to a study of human CD8 memory T cell subsets. Study-wide findings and caveats: Estimated Chao1 values suggested that diversity was greater among stem-like memory T cells than among precursor exhausted T cells. No chain other than the T cell receptor beta chain was sequenced. Few clonotypes were shared between stem-like memory and precursor exhausted T cells.

The CDR3 covers 13 residues. Germline V CDR1 and CDR2: MNHEY, SVGEGT. The V and J genes are TRBV6-2 or TRBV6-3 and TRBJ2-1; TCRdb lists TRBD2, though no DNA is available to test this call. Sequencing was performed on CD8+ T cells from PBMCs. The receptor comes from a human donor in good health. CDR3 loop: CAGAGSSYNEQFF.